This T cell receptor (beta chain) was identified in a study of shared clonotypes between healthy human individuals. Whole-study results and caveats: Unshared clonotypes carried lower generation probabilities than those common to all four donors. The study generally estimated greater richness for naive than memory subsets.

The V gene end was trimmed by 3 bases and the J gene end by 9 bases; junction bases not matched to a gene: 7. CDR1 is MDHEN, CDR2 SYDVKM, per germline. The CDR3 covers 13 residues. About this clone: The antigen is unknown.

Sorted-subset replicate PCR reactions contained approximately 190 ng DNA, corresponding to some 28,000 T cell genomes. The method was immunoSEQ multiplex PCR; TCRdb's version includes in-frame clones alone and lacks a portion of them. The repertoire holds about 2.4 million clones, with roughly 93% as singletons. The sample was naive CD4+ T cells from PBMCs. Subset defined: CD45RA+ positively selected. The origin of this receptor is a man younger than 35 in good health. Some clones in this sample may be carry-over from other donors' samples. The chain uses TRBV28 and TRBJ1-2, with 7 bases identical to TRBD1. The CDR3 is CASSFLGTASYTF. The CDR3 bases are TGTGCCAGCAGTTTCTTAGGGACAGCCAGCTACACCTTC.